This TCR beta chain was captured in a study of blood T cell repertoires in COVID-19. On the study more broadly: Sample material is recorded as cDNA or gDNA derived from T cells, B-cell-depleted T cells, or PBMCs.

This CDR3 comprises 15 residues. V was shortened by 1 base and J by 8 bases, with 14 bases between the two germline ends. Germline V CDR1 and CDR2: SNHLY, FYNNEI. Produced via immunoSEQ multiplex PCR; TCRdb's table is partial and in-frame only. This sample carries more than 250,000 clones, over 70% of them seen once, and the ten largest clones take roughly 1.3%. V and J are TRBV2 and TRBJ1-4; D not certain. Sequenced sample: peripheral blood. The sequence was collected from a woman in her forties or fifties with acute or convalescent COVID-19. The CDR3 coding sequence is TGTGCCAGCAGTGAAGTGCGGGCTGGAAAAGAAAAACTGTTTTTT. Amino acids: CASSEVRAGKEKLFF.